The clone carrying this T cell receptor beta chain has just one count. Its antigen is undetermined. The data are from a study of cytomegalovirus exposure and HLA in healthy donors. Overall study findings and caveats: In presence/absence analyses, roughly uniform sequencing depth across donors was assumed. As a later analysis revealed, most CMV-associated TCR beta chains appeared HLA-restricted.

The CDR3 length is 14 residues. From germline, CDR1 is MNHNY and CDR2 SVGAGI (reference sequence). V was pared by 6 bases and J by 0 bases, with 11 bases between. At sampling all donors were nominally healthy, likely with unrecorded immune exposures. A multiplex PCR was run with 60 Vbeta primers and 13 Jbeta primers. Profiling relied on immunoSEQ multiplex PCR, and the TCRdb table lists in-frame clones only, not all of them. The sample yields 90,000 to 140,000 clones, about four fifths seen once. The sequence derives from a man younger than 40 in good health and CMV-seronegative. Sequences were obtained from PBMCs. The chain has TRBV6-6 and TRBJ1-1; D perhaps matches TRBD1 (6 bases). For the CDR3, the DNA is TGTGCCAGCAGCCCACAGGGACTGAACACTGAAGCTTTCTTT. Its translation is CASSPQGLNTEAFF.